Listed here are 13 T cell receptor beta chains from one sample, sequenced in a study of T-cell memory formation after mild COVID-19. Using its own MiXCR run on the 5' RACE reads, TCRdb lists one record per CDR3 protein. The data hold 170,000 or so distinct CDR3 sequences, with 30% to 35% observed a single time. The sequencing sample was made of PBMCs or a T cell subset sorted from them (not recorded which). The receptor source for this set is an adult woman who had mild COVID-19 (a few samples of this study predate the infection). Cell type and time point are not known.

The gene calls are TRBV5-1 and TRBJ2-3; the D gene could be TRBD1 or TRBD2 (5 bases each). This CDR3 contains 13 residues. Per germline, CDR1 SGHRS and CDR2 YFSETQ. Trimming took off 6 bases at V and 6 bases at J, with 14 bases between the two ends. The DNA for the CDR3 is TGCGCCAGCACTCTGGGGGTTTACGATACGCAGTATTTT. Translated, it gives CASTLGVYDTQYF.

The chain links TRBV16 to TRBJ2-1, with D maybe TRBD1 (6 bases). Trimming pared 2 bases from V and 10 bases from J, leaving 12 bases between. This CDR3 is built from 13 residues. The V gene's germline CDR1 is KGHSY and CDR2 FQNENV. The CDR3 DNA reads TGTGCCAGCAGCCAAGCACAGGGCAACGAGCAGTTCTTC. This encodes CASSQAQGNEQFF.

This clonotype occurred once. The chain recombines TRBV5-1 with TRBJ2-7; D is perhaps TRBD1 or TRBD2 (6 bases each). CDR1 and CDR2 from the germline V gene are SGHRS and YFSETQ. The CDR3 totals 16 residues. Trimming stripped 4 bases from V and 6 bases from J, with 23 bases between. CDR3: CASSLAGLTQGSEQYF. CDR3 in DNA: TGCGCCAGCAGCCTAGCCGGACTAACACAGGGATCCGAGCAGTACTTC.

This rearrangement joins TRBV12-3 or TRBV12-4 to TRBJ1-2; maybe TRBD1 (5 bases). CDR3 size: 21 residues. V shed 3 bases and J shed 3 bases, with 32 bases lying between them. For the CDR3, the DNA is TGTGCCAGCAGTTTGGTGCTACCGGGACTAATCGGGTTAGGAGTCGACTATGGCTACACCTTC. It is translated as CASSLVLPGLIGLGVDYGYTF.

This clonotype was seen a few times. The chain is built from TRBV4-1 and TRBJ2-5; D is ambiguous. Trimming took off 0 bases at V and 0 bases at J, with 8 bases between the two ends. CDR3 size: 15 residues. Germline-derived CDR1 and CDR2 are MGHRA and YSYEKL. In nucleotides, the CDR3 is TGCGCCAGCAGCCAAGATGTGGCTTACCAAGAGACCCAGTACTTC. The encoded protein is CASSQDVAYQETQYF.

This clonotype has a handful of counts. V is TRBV29-1 and J is TRBJ1-1, with D perhaps matching TRBD1 (6 bases). The germline V and J ends were trimmed by 4 bases and 4 bases, with 13 bases remaining between them. The CDR3 is made up of 13 amino acids. Germline CDR1 and CDR2: SQVTM and ANQGSEA. CDR3 protein: CSVAGGRPTEAFF. DNA of the CDR3: TGCAGCGTTGCCGGGGGGCGTCCCACTGAAGCTTTCTTT.

The chain joins TRBV4-1 to TRBJ2-7; no clear D gene. CDR3 length: 13 residues. V lost 4 bases, J lost 7 bases, and 14 bases lay in between. From germline, CDR1 is MGHRA and CDR2 YSYEKL. CDR3 coding DNA: TGCGCCAGCAGCCGCGCACTCGACACGGAGCAGTACTTC. Amino acid sequence: CASSRALDTEQYF.

CDR3 DNA: TGCAGTGCTAGTAACCCTCGGGGGGAACTGTTTTTT. This gives the protein CSASNPRGELFF. This rearrangement joins TRBV20-1 to TRBJ1-4, with D maybe TRBD1 (5 bases). Germline CDR1 and CDR2: DFQATT and SNEGSKA (reference sequence). This CDR3 has 12 amino acids. V gave up 3 bases and J gave up 12 bases, with 14 bases separating them.

This chain joins TRBV12-3 or TRBV12-4 and TRBJ1-1; D is unresolved. V was shortened by 11 bases and J by 5 bases, with 12 bases between the two germline ends. CDR3 length: 11 amino acids. The CDR3 is CAYAVGTEAFF. CDR3 in DNA: TGTGCCTACGCAGTGGGGACTGAAGCTTTCTTT.

This clonotype has just a few counts. CDR3 bases: TGCGCCAGCAGAAGGGCGGACGGGGTAGGGTTCCGCGAGCAGTACTTC. It yields the protein CASRRADGVGFREQYF. V and J are TRBV5-1 and TRBJ2-7, with D maybe TRBD2 (5 bases). The CDR3 contains 16 residues. Trimming stripped 5 bases from V and 6 bases from J, with 24 bases between. CDR1 is SGHRS and CDR2 is YFSETQ in the germline V gene. The variable domain in full, with the rest retrieved from reference TRBV5-1 and TRBJ2-7, is KAGVTQTPRYLIKTRGQQVTLSCSPISGHRSVSWYQQTPGQGLQFLFEYFSETQRNKGNFPGRFSGRQFSNSRSEMNVSTLELGDSALYLCASRRADGVGFREQYFGPGTRLTVT.

In its sample, this clonotype was seen a few times. V usage is TRBV7-8 and J usage is TRBJ2-7; 13 bases are a match to TRBD2. CDR1 and CDR2 from the germline V gene are SGHVS and FQNEAQ. Trimming cost V 2 bases and J 2 bases; bases outside gene matches: 9. CDR3 length equals 18 residues. DNA of the CDR3: TGTGCCAGCAGCTTAAAAAGGACTAGCGGGAGTTCGACCTACGAGCAGTACTTC. It translates to CASSLKRTSGSSTYEQYF.

This clonotype has just a few counts. The chain is built from TRBV24-1 and TRBJ2-5; 10 bases agree with TRBD2. Germline V lookup: CDR1 KGHDR, CDR2 SFDVKD. J gave up 6 bases and V 0 bases, and 9 bases lay outside the gene matches. CDR3 length: 17 amino acids. The CDR3 sequence is CATSDLGQREGLQTQYF. In DNA form, the CDR3 reads TGTGCCACCAGTGATTTGGGCCAGCGGGAGGGCCTTCAGACCCAGTACTTC.

V usage is TRBV4-1 and J usage is TRBJ2-7, with D tentatively TRBD1 or TRBD2 (5 bases each). This CDR3 has 16 amino acids. CDR1 is MGHRA, CDR2 YSYEKL, per germline. With 5 bases removed from V and 1 base from J, the gap between germline ends came to 18 bases. The CDR3 sequence is CASSFGPPGTSYEQYF. The CDR3 nucleotides are TGCGCCAGCAGCTTCGGACCCCCAGGGACGTCCTACGAGCAGTACTTC.